This TCR beta chain derives from a study of blood T cell repertoires in COVID-19. Study details: The cDNA or gDNA used as material had been derived from T cells, B-cell-depleted T cells, or PBMCs.

V lost 6 bases, J lost 4 bases, and 18 bases lay in between. Germline-derived CDR1 and CDR2 are MNHEY and SVGAGI. The CDR3 loop spans 15 amino acids. Enrolled during active infection, Seattle patients were then followed longitudinally. Only one count was recorded for this clone. Measured with immunoSEQ multiplex PCR; TCRdb has only the in-frame clones, and not every one. This sample has 150,000 to 200,000 clones, with 82% found just once. The receptor was derived from an older woman with COVID-19, enrolled during active disease. The source material was peripheral blood. This chain connects TRBV6-5 to TRBJ2-5, with a tentative D call TRBD2 (6 bases). The CDR3 DNA reads as TGTGCCAGCAGGCTACGTCCCGCGGGATTAGAGACCCAGTACTTC. Its protein is CASRLRPAGLETQYF.